Included here is one T cell receptor beta chain sequence, with context. The antigen remains undetermined. Between the trimmed V and J ends, which lost 1 base and 5 bases, there was a span of 13 bases. The CDR3 spans 14 residues. CDR1 and CDR2 (germline): GTSNPN, SVGIG (reference sequence). The data derive from a study of shared clonotypes between healthy human individuals. For the study at large: The study used three CD4 naive, three CD4 memory, two CD8 naive and one CD8 memory plate per donor. Overall study results and limits: In having few donors, the study represented limited genetic and exposure-history diversity. Sampling included only blood; tissue repertoires likely differ.

The table came from immunoSEQ multiplex PCR; TCRdb's copy has only in-frame clones and leaves some out. The repertoire holds millions of clones, roughly 94% seen once, with around 0.13% in the top ten. The chain recombines TRBV30 with TRBJ2-3, with D possibly TRBD2 on 7 matching bases. The sample consisted of naive CD4+ T cells sorted from blood. Subset given: CD45RA+ positively selected. The clonotype was recovered from a man aged 18 to 29 in good health. The chain's CDR3 is CAWSGGGAGDTQYF. CDR3 in DNA: TGTGCCTGGAGTGGGGGGGGCGCGGGAGATACGCAGTATTTT.